This T cell receptor (beta chain) was obtained from a study of T cells in Graves' hyperthyroidism and ophthalmopathy. Background on the study: It was at initial diagnosis, before any treatment, that peripheral blood was collected. General study findings and limits: By a 13 V-J model, ophthalmopathy was set apart from stable hyperthyroidism. The model forecast ophthalmopathy, anticipating it by a median roughly 6 months before onset.

Uncontrolled infection, other autoimmune disease, pregnancy or lactation disqualified patients from enrolment. V was clipped by 9 bases and J by 8 bases, with 11 bases between them. The CDR3 is 11 residues long. Germline CDR1 is MNHEY and CDR2 is SVGEGT. RNA transcripts were the template for amplifying TCR beta CDR3 regions. Researchers ran a first-round RT-PCR on the TCR CDR3 using the HTBI primer set. TCRdb passed the multiplex PCR reads through MiXCR, listing each CDR3 protein once. The sample includes about 640,000 distinct CDR3 sequences, under 25% of them seen just once. Details on this clonotype: Its antigen is currently unknown.

This clonotype was sampled from a man younger than 40 with Graves' ophthalmopathy. The sample consisted of blood. The chain carries TRBV6-2 or TRBV6-3 and TRBJ2-1; D might be TRBD2 (5 bases). The CDR3 nucleotides are TGTGCCAGTTCCATCGGGGATGAGCAGTTCTTC. This codes for CASSIGDEQFF.